One sample yielded the 13 T cell receptor beta chains listed below, sequenced in a study of blood T cell repertoires in COVID-19. Libraries were prepared by immunoSEQ multiplex PCR; TCRdb keeps only in-frame clonotypes and omits some of them. The sample has 62,000 or so clones; 80% to 90% are singletons. Sequencing was done on a sample of peripheral blood. The receptors were gathered from a human donor in a cohort sampled during active COVID-19.

V usage is TRBV28 and J usage is TRBJ2-3; 11 bases match TRBD2. The germline CDR1 and CDR2 sequences are MDHEN and SYDVKM. The CDR3 sequence is 15 residues long. V dropped 6 bases and J dropped 4; count of bases not matched to a gene: 6. Written as DNA, the CDR3 is TGTGCCAGCAGATTAGCGGGAGGGCCTTCAGATACGCAGTATTTT. Amino acids: CASRLAGGPSDTQYF.

The chain is built from TRBV6-2 or TRBV6-3 and TRBJ1-4; D not certain. This CDR3 contains 15 residues. In germline, CDR1 is MNHEY, CDR2 SVGEGT. The V end lost 4 bases, the J end lost 8 bases, and 17 bases lay between the germline ends. The CDR3 sequence: CASSSPREFGEKLFF. The CDR3 nucleotides read TGTGCCAGCAGTTCCCCAAGGGAGTTTGGGGAAAAACTGTTTTTT.

This rearrangement joins TRBV5-5 to TRBJ1-2, with D possibly TRBD1 on 5 matching bases. The germline V gene encodes CDR1 SGHKS and CDR2 YYEKEE (reference sequence). The CDR3 has 15 residues. V was trimmed by 4 bases and J by 1 base, leaving 14 bases between them. For the CDR3, the DNA is TGTGCCAGCAGCGGACGACAGACTTTTAACTATGGCTACACCTTC. It codes for CASSGRQTFNYGYTF. Complete variable domain (other parts from reference TRBV5-5 and TRBJ1-2): DAGVTQSPTHLIKTRGQQVTLRCSPISGHKSVSWYQQVLGQGPQFIFQYYEKEERGRGNFPDRFSARQFPNYSSELNVNALLLGDSALYLCASSGRQTFNYGYTFGSGTRLTVV.

The rearrangement joins TRBV2 to TRBJ2-3; D unresolved. The V and J ends lost 4 bases and 5 bases respectively, with 7 bases between them. CDR1 is SNHLY and CDR2 is FYNNEI in the germline V gene. This CDR3 has 12 amino acids. The DNA for the CDR3 is TGTGCCAGCAGTGGAACTGGAGATACGCAGTATTTT. Amino acids: CASSGTGDTQYF.

The chain has TRBV6-6 and TRBJ2-7; 8 bases map to TRBD2. There are 15 residues in the CDR3. Germline V lookup: CDR1 MNHNY, CDR2 SVGAGI (reference sequence). The V gene end was trimmed by 6 bases and the J gene end by 6 bases; junction bases not matched to a gene: 13. CDR3 coding DNA: TGTGCCAGCAGCCCCGGCTCTAGCGGGTTATCCGAGCAGTACTTC. Amino acids: CASSPGSSGLSEQYF.

A single count supports this clone. The V call is TRBV18, the J call TRBJ1-2; 7 bases fit TRBD1. V was clipped by 2 bases and J by 4 bases; unmatched bases: 1. The CDR3 contains 13 residues. Germline lookup yields CDR1 KGHSH and CDR2 LQKENI. CDR3 sequence reads: CASSPGTAYGYTF. DNA for the CDR3: TGTGCCAGCTCACCAGGGACAGCCTATGGCTACACCTTC.

CDR3 bases: TGTGCCAGCAGGACAGGGCTAGGTGATGGCTACACCTTC. It specifies CASRTGLGDGYTF. V gene TRBV28 combines with J gene TRBJ1-2; TRBD1 aligns across 7 bases. CDR3 length: 13 amino acids. Germline assignment: CDR1 MDHEN and CDR2 SYDVKM. V lost 6 bases and J lost 6; bases outside the gene matches: 7.

This rearrangement joins TRBV4-3 to TRBJ2-3, with 11 positions matching TRBD2. J lost 1 base, V lost 1 base, and 10 bases had no gene match. The CDR3 totals 19 residues. The germline V gene has CDR1 LGHNA and CDR2 YSLEER. Written as DNA, the CDR3 is TGCGCCAGCAGCCAAGGGTTAGCGGGAGGGCCTCGGGGCACAGATACGCAGTATTTT. Translation: CASSQGLAGGPRGTDTQYF.

V is TRBV7-9 and J is TRBJ1-6; D is unresolved. The germline CDR1 and CDR2 sequences are SEHNR and FQNEAQ (reference sequence). The CDR3 extends over 14 amino acids. Trimming pared 1 base from V and 5 bases from J, leaving 6 bases between. CDR3 protein: CASSLEAHNSPLHF. CDR3 DNA: TGTGCCAGCAGCTTAGAAGCCCATAATTCACCCCTCCACTTT.

The CDR3 nucleotides read TGTGCCAGCTCACCAAACGTCTGGACAGGGTATGAAAAACTGTTTTTT. Translation: CASSPNVWTGYEKLFF. The gene calls are TRBV18 and TRBJ1-4; 8 bases agree with TRBD1. Germline V gene data show CDR1 as KGHSH and CDR2 as LQKENI. V was clipped by 2 bases and J by 6 bases; unmatched bases: 8. The CDR3 contains 16 residues.

The genes are TRBV30 and TRBJ1-6; perhaps TRBD1 as D (5 bases). The germline V gene encodes CDR1 GTSNPN and CDR2 SVGIG (reference sequence). Trimming stripped 2 bases from V and 9 bases from J, with 20 bases between. The CDR3 is 16 residues long. The CDR3 region is CAWSRGAGGLGSPLHF. The CDR3 nucleotides are TGTGCCTGGAGTCGAGGGGCCGGGGGATTGGGTTCACCCCTCCACTTT.

The chain couples TRBV2 to TRBJ1-6; 7 bases are a match to TRBD1. CDR1 and CDR2 from the germline V gene are SNHLY and FYNNEI. Losses at the gene ends were 2 bases for V and 6 bases for J; bases not matched to a gene: 7. CDR3 size: 16 residues. The CDR3 loop reads CASSEIRDRLNSPLHF. The CDR3 DNA follows: TGTGCCAGCAGTGAAATACGGGACAGACTTAATTCACCCCTCCACTTT.

This sequence joins TRBV28 and TRBJ1-1, with a weak D call TRBD1 (6 bases). The CDR3 totals 16 residues. Trimming stripped 5 bases from V and 1 base from J, with 17 bases between. Germline V CDR1 and CDR2: MDHEN, SYDVKM. This chain's CDR3 is CASSHRDTRGNTEAFF. Written as DNA, the CDR3 is TGTGCCAGCAGTCACCGGGACACCCGGGGGAACACTGAAGCTTTCTTT.